The 23 T cell receptor beta chains below were found in one sample sequenced in a study of molecular identifiers for immune sequencing clone quantification. From the PCR reads, TCRdb called clonotypes with MiXCR, one entry per CDR3 protein. Of some 590,000 distinct CDR3 sequences listed, 25% are singletons. The material sequenced was naive CD8+ T cells from blood, with Jurkat cell RNA spiked in. Sample subset: FACS-sorted CD8+CD4-CCR7+CD45RA+ naive T cells. These receptors were collected from a human donor in good health. Some libraries in this study had Jurkat cell RNA spiked in.

This clonotype was recorded many times. The CDR3 sequence: CASSQALAGPTDTQYF. The CDR3 DNA is TGCGCCAGCAGCCAAGCCCTAGCGGGACCCACAGATACGCAGTATTTT. This chain links TRBV4-3 with TRBJ2-3, with 9 bases fitting TRBD2. Germline V lookup: CDR1 LGHNA, CDR2 YSLEER. J was trimmed by 2 bases and V by 1 base; bases with no gene match: 4. The CDR3 length is 16 residues.

Worth noting for this clonotype: Possible read error: a much larger clone is one base away. The genes are TRBV6-1 and TRBJ2-4; possibly TRBD1 or TRBD2 for D (5 bases each). This CDR3 contains 15 residues. CDR1 and CDR2 (germline): MNHNS, SASEGT. The CDR3 sequence: CASSLEGIAKSIQYF. The CDR3 DNA follows: TGTGCCAGCAGCCTTGAGGGGATAGCCAAAAGCATTCAGTACTTC.

This clonotype appeared a few times. The J gene is TRBJ2-7, the V gene TRBV11-2; D might be TRBD2 (6 bases). CDR3 length: 14 residues. V lost 1 base to trimming and J lost 4 bases, with 11 bases between them. From germline, CDR1 is SGHAT and CDR2 FQNNGV. The CDR3 DNA is TGTGCCAGCAGCTTAGCGGACTACCCGTACGAGCAGTACTTC. This sequence encodes CASSLADYPYEQYF.

The chain employs TRBV3-2 and TRBJ2-4. TRBV3-2 is shown as a pseudogene. CDR3 size: 15 residues. The CDR3 DNA sequence: TGTGCCAGCAGTCACGAGGGCAGTCAAAAAAACCTTCAGTACTTC. This gives the protein CASSHEGSQKNLQYF.

To note about this clonotype: This sequence may be a read error, since a much larger clone differs from it by one base. The chain recombines TRBV7-2 with TRBJ1-6, with unresolved D. Per the germline V gene, CDR1 is SGHTA and CDR2 is FQGNSA. This CDR3 spans 15 amino acids. CDR3 sequence reads: CASSLGAGDNSPPHF. Here the CDR3 DNA reads TGTGCCAGCAGCTTAGGGGCAGGCGATAATTCACCCCCCCACTTT.

This clonotype was counted at least ten times. The V call is TRBV7-9, the J call TRBJ2-7; 9 bases map to TRBD1. Germline V gene sequence: CDR1 SEHNR, CDR2 FQNEAQ (reference sequence). The CDR3 has 15 residues. V was clipped by 1 base and J by 3 bases; unmatched bases: 4. In DNA form, the CDR3 reads TGTGCCAGCAGCTTAGACCGGGACAGGGTCTACGAGCAGTACTTC. This encodes CASSLDRDRVYEQYF. The full variable domain, in which reference TRBV7-9 and TRBJ2-7 provide the parts outside the CDR3, is DTGVSQNPRHKITKRGQNVTFRCDPISEHNRLYWYRQTLGQGPEFLTYFQNEAQLEKSRLLSDRFSAERPKGSFSTLEIQRTEQGDSAMYLCASSLDRDRVYEQYFGPGTRLTVT.

At least ten counts were recorded for this clonotype. The J gene is TRBJ2-4, the V gene TRBV4-1, with D hard to call. V gave up 1 base and J gave up 8 bases, with 9 bases separating them. Germline CDR1 reads MGHRA; CDR2 reads YSYEKL. The length of the CDR3 is 13 residues. CDR3 bases: TGCGCCAGCAGCCAAGCCGCCCCAGACATTCAGTACTTC. Protein sequence: CASSQAAPDIQYF.

V is TRBV7-9 and J is TRBJ1-1; TRBD1 is a possible D gene (5 bases). The V end lost 4 bases, the J end lost 4 bases, and 16 bases lay between the germline ends. The CDR3 runs 15 residues. Germline V gene data show CDR1 as SEHNR and CDR2 as FQNEAQ (reference sequence). The CDR3 reads CASSSGRGVSTEAFF. The CDR3 bases are TGTGCCAGCAGCTCCGGGAGGGGTGTTTCCACTGAAGCTTTCTTT.

This clonotype has just a few counts. The J gene is TRBJ2-3, the V gene TRBV3-1; TRBD1 matches 9 bases. CDR1 and CDR2 from the germline V gene are LGHDT and YNNKEL (reference sequence). The J segment lost 6 bases and the V segment lost 1 base, leaving 17 bases of the junction unmatched. There are 19 residues in the CDR3. The CDR3 sequence: CASSQGGPGTGTFLDTQYF. The CDR3 coding sequence is TGTGCCAGCAGCCAAGGGGGCCCCGGGACAGGGACATTCCTGGATACGCAGTATTTT.

This clonotype has a count of ten or more. The CDR3 sequence: CASSPKDVWSDTEAFF. CDR3 DNA sequence: TGTGCCAGCAGCCCCAAGGACGTTTGGTCTGACACTGAAGCTTTCTTT. The genes are TRBV11-1 and TRBJ1-1, with D uncertain. V lost 5 bases and J lost 3, with 19 bases in between. The CDR3 length is 16 residues. Germline-derived CDR1 and CDR2 are SGHAT and FQDESV (reference sequence). The full variable domain, rest sourced from reference TRBV11-1 and TRBJ1-1, is EAEVAQSPRYKITEKSQAVAFWCDPISGHATLYWYRQILGQGPELLVQFQDESVVDDSQLPKDRFSAERLKGVDSTLKIQPAELGDSAMYLCASSPKDVWSDTEAFFGQGTRLTVV.

This clonotype was seen more than once but under ten times. This chain uses TRBV14 with TRBJ1-1; 7 bases align to TRBD1. J was trimmed by 3 bases and V by 4 bases; bases with no gene match: 5. The CDR3 is 14 residues long. CDR1 and CDR2 (germline): SGHDN, FVKESK. CDR3: CASSLDRFYTEAFF. CDR3 in DNA: TGTGCCAGCAGCCTGGACAGGTTCTACACTGAAGCTTTCTTT.

There are many counts of this clonotype. J is TRBJ2-3 and V is TRBV5-4, with TRBD2 matching 9 bases. Unmatched junction bases numbered 6, after V lost 1 base and J lost 3 bases. CDR1 SGHNT and CDR2 YYREEE come from the germline V gene (reference sequence). The CDR3 is 16 amino acids. In DNA form, the CDR3 reads TGTGCCAGCAGCTTGTGGCGGGGGGGCCGGACAGATACGCAGTATTTT. This codes for CASSLWRGGRTDTQYF. The whole variable domain, remainder taken from reference TRBV5-4 and TRBJ2-3, is ETGVTQSPTHLIKTRGQQVTLRCSSQSGHNTVSWYQQALGQGPQFIFQYYREEENGRGNFPPRFSGLQFPNYSSELNVNALELDDSALYLCASSLWRGGRTDTQYFGPGTRLTVL.

This clonotype has ten or more counts. The chain links TRBV7-9 to TRBJ2-3; 8 positions agree with TRBD1. The trim removed 6 bases at V and 2 bases at J, leaving 10 bases unmatched. The CDR3 loop spans 16 amino acids. In germline, CDR1 is SEHNR, CDR2 FQNEAQ (reference sequence). The CDR3, as DNA: TGTGCCAGCAGTCCGAGACAGGGGCAAACCACAGATACGCAGTATTTT. This codes for CASSPRQGQTTDTQYF.

This clonotype appeared a few times. The CDR3 DNA is TGTGCCAGCACCCCTTGGGACAGGGGACCGAACACTGAAGCTTTCTTT. Protein: CASTPWDRGPNTEAFF. The chain carries TRBV6-2 or TRBV6-3 and TRBJ1-1; 10 nucleotides line up with TRBD1. Germline V lookup: CDR1 MNHEY, CDR2 SVGEGT. The CDR3 extends over 16 amino acids. J was trimmed by 1 base and V by 7 bases; bases with no gene match: 9.

The rearrangement joins TRBV6-5 to TRBJ2-5, with 13 positions matching TRBD2. The germline CDR1 and CDR2 sequences are MNHEY and SVGAGI. There are 13 residues in the CDR3. After removal of 10 bases from V and 5 bases from J, the junction contained 4 bases not matched to a gene. The CDR3 sequence is CATGLAGFETQYF. The CDR3 bases are TGTGCCACGGGACTAGCGGGATTCGAGACCCAGTACTTC.

The chain recombines TRBV6-5 with TRBJ2-1; the match to TRBD2 covers 11 bases. The CDR3 has 16 residues. The V segment lost 4 bases and the J segment 4 bases; nucleotides outside the gene matches: 6. Germline values: CDR1 MNHEY, CDR2 SVGAGI. CDR3 region: CASSSLLAGEYNEQFF. The CDR3 DNA reads TGTGCCAGCAGTTCATTACTAGCGGGAGAATACAATGAGCAGTTCTTC.

V and J are TRBV27 and TRBJ1-5; no reliable D call. The CDR3 is 16 amino acids. Trimming left V 1 base short and J 0 bases short, with 10 bases between. In germline, CDR1 is MNHEY, CDR2 SMNVEV (reference sequence). DNA of the CDR3: TGTGCCAGCAGTTTATTAACCCCTTATAGCAATCAGCCCCAGCATTTT. It specifies CASSLLTPYSNQPQHF.

This clonotype was detected ten times or more. The V call is TRBV7-9, the J call TRBJ2-7; D might be TRBD1 (5 bases). In germline, CDR1 is SEHNR, CDR2 FQNEAQ (reference sequence). This CDR3 is 17 amino acids long. Trimming pared 0 bases from V and 2 bases from J, leaving 17 bases between. CDR3 nucleotide sequence: TGTGCCAGCAGCTTAGCGATAAGAGAGACAGTCACCTACGAGCAGTACTTC. Amino acid sequence: CASSLAIRETVTYEQYF.

This clonotype was seen a handful of times. The V gene is TRBV11-2, the J gene TRBJ1-1; 8 bases align to TRBD1. The CDR3 loop spans 15 amino acids. Germline V CDR1 and CDR2: SGHAT, FQNNGV. V dropped 3 bases and J dropped 6; count of bases not matched to a gene: 9. The CDR3 nucleotides are TGTGCCAGCAGCTTTCTACGGACAGGGTCATCTGAAGCTTTCTTT. The encoded protein is CASSFLRTGSSEAFF.

This clonotype turned up a few times. The chain joins TRBV5-4 to TRBJ2-7; TRBD1 aligns across 11 bases. J lost 4 bases, V lost 4 bases, and 7 bases had no gene match. CDR1 and CDR2 from the germline V gene are SGHNT and YYREEE (reference sequence). CDR3 size: 15 residues. The CDR3 DNA sequence: TGTGCCAGCAGCGAAGGGACAGGGGGTTCGTACGAGCAGTACTTC. The encoded protein is CASSEGTGGSYEQYF.

This clonotype has ten or more counts. V is TRBV5-1 and J is TRBJ2-3, with a possible D match to TRBD2 (6 bases). This CDR3 has 15 amino acids. CDR1 and CDR2 (germline): SGHRS, YFSETQ. V shed 4 bases and J shed 2 bases, with 14 bases lying between them. The CDR3 coding sequence is TGCGCCAGCAGCCCGGAGGGTACCTTCACAGATACGCAGTATTTT. This gives the protein CASSPEGTFTDTQYF.

This clonotype was counted once. This may be a read error: a much more frequent sequence differs by one nucleotide. The DNA of the CDR3 is TGCGCCAGCAGCTTGGGGACGGACGAGATGAACACTGTAGCTTTCTTT. It specifies CASSLGTDEMNTVAFF. The chain couples TRBV5-1 to TRBJ1-1; D is undetermined. The CDR3 has 16 residues. Germline V gives CDR1 SGHRS, CDR2 YFSETQ.

This clonotype was seen more than once but under ten times. This chain joins TRBV6-2 or TRBV6-3 and TRBJ2-7; D gene uncertain. V shed 2 bases and J shed 8 bases, with 16 bases lying between them. Germline lookup yields CDR1 MNHEY and CDR2 SVGEGT. This CDR3 has 14 amino acids. CDR3: CASSYPRMEGKQYF. CDR3 bases: TGTGCCAGCAGTTACCCCCGTATGGAAGGGAAGCAGTACTTC.